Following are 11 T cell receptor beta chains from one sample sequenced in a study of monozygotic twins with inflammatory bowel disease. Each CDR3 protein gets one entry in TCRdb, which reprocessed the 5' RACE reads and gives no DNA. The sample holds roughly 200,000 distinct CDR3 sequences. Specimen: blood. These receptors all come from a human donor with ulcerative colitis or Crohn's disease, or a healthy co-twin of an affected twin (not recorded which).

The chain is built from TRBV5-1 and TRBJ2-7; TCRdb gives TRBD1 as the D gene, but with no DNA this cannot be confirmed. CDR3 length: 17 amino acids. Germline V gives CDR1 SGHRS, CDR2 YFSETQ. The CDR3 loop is CASSLGGPGTGLYEQYF.

The CDR3: CASSSGTSSAYNEQFF. J is TRBJ2-1 and V is TRBV28; checking the TCRdb D call of TRBD2 is not possible without DNA. Germline CDR1 reads MDHEN; CDR2 reads SYDVKM. The CDR3 consists of 16 residues.

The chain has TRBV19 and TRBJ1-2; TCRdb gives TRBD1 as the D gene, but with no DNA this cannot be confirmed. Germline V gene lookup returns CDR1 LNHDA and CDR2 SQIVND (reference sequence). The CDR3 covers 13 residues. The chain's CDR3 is CASTTYGGEGYTF. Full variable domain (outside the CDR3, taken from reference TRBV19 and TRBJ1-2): DGGITQSPKYLFRKEGQNVTLSCEQNLNHDAMYWYRQDPGQGLRLIYYSQIVNDFQKGDIAEGYSVSREKKESFPLTVTSAQKNPTAFYLCASTTYGGEGYTFGSGTRLTVV.

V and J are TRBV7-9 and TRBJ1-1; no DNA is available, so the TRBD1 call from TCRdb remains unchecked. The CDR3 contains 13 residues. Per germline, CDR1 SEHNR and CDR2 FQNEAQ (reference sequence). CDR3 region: CASSARQGSEAFF.

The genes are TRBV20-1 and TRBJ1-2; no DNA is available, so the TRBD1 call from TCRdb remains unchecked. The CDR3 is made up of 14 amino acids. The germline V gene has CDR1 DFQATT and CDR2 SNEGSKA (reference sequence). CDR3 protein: CSAREGHRGYGYTF.

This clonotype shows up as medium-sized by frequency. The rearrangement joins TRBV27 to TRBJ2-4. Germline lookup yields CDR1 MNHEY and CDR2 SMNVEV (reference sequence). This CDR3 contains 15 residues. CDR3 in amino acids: CASSSAGVAKNIQYF.

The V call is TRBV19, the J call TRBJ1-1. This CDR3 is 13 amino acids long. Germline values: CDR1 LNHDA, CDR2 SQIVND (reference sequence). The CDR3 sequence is CASRGWAYTEAFF.

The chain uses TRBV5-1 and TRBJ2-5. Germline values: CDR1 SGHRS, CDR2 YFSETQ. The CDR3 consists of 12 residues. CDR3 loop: CASSLVWETQYF.

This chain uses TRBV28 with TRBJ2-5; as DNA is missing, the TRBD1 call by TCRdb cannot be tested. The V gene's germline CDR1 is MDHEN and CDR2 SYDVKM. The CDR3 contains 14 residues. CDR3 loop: CASYRTGVGETQYF.

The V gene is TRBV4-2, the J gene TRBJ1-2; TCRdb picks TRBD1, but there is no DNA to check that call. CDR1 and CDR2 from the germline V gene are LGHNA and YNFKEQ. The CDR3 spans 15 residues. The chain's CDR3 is CASSHGTGGENGYTF.

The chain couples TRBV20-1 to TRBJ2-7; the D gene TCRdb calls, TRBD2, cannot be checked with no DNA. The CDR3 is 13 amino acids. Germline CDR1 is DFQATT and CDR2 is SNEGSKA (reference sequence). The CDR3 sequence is CSAREGLSYEQYF.